One sample yielded the 25 T cell receptor beta chains listed below, sequenced in a study of Ad26.COV2.S vaccination and SARS-CoV-2 variants. Sequencing used immunoSEQ multiplex PCR; TCRdb keeps in-frame clones, though not all of them. The table shows around 340,000 clones, with about 88% occurring only once. Indicated treatment: 15 to 20 received Ad26.COV2.S at low or high dose, single or two shots; about 5 received placebo; per-sample allocation not given. The investigators took samples on day 63 after the first vaccine or placebo injection. The source was peripheral blood, collected in a trial of Ad26.COV2.S vaccine versus placebo. The receptor source for this set is a person between 18 and 65 years old who received the Ad26.COV2.S COVID-19 vaccine or a placebo.

Only one count was recorded for this clone. The chain links TRBV10-2 to TRBJ2-3; no reliable D call. Germline V CDR1 and CDR2: WSHSY, SAAADI. The CDR3 has 13 residues. Trimming took off 4 bases at V and 4 bases at J, with 9 bases between the two ends. CDR3: CASSAHIADTQYF. The CDR3 coding sequence is TGCGCCAGCAGTGCGCACATTGCAGATACGCAGTATTTT.

This chain joins TRBV28 and TRBJ1-5; D uncertain. Germline CDR1 MDHEN, CDR2 SYDVKM. The V gene lost 3 bases and the J gene lost 4 bases, with 10 bases spanning the gap. This CDR3 spans 14 amino acids. The CDR3 reads CASSFRNRNQPQHF. For the CDR3, the DNA is TGTGCCAGCAGTTTTCGGAATAGAAATCAGCCCCAGCATTTT.

The CDR3 sequence: CASSLEHLREQYF. Written as DNA, the CDR3 is TGTGCCAGCAGTTTAGAGCATTTGAGGGAGCAGTACTTC. The genes are TRBV28 and TRBJ2-7, with unresolved D. Germline V gene lookup returns CDR1 MDHEN and CDR2 SYDVKM. V was pared by 2 bases and J by 7 bases, with 12 bases between. This CDR3 is 13 amino acids long.

The chain has TRBV7-9 and TRBJ2-3; 9 positions agree with TRBD1. CDR1 and CDR2 from the germline V gene are SEHNR and FQNEAQ (reference sequence). This CDR3 region has 16 residues. The V and J ends lost 1 base and 6 bases, in that order; junction bases with no gene match: 8. The CDR3: CASSLVQGAGEDTQYF. In DNA form, the CDR3 reads TGTGCCAGCAGCTTAGTACAGGGGGCAGGTGAGGATACGCAGTATTTT.

The chain uses TRBV16 and TRBJ1-5; D is unresolved. The CDR3 consists of 14 residues. Germline CDR1 is KGHSY and CDR2 is FQNENV. V was pared by 6 bases and J by 1 base, with 10 bases between. CDR3 bases: TGTGCCAGCAGAAGCGAAGGAAGCAATCAGCCCCAGCATTTT. Protein product: CASRSEGSNQPQHF.

The CDR3 DNA reads TGCGCCAGCAGCCAAGAGGGAGGGATCTCCTACGAGCAGTACTTC. It translates to CASSQEGGISYEQYF. The V and J genes are TRBV4-3 and TRBJ2-7; 7 bases are a match to TRBD2. Germline CDR1 and CDR2: LGHNA and YSLEER. J gave up 0 bases and V 0 bases, and 2 bases lay outside the gene matches. The CDR3 is 15 residues long.

V and J are TRBV6-5 and TRBJ2-3; D gene unclear. Trimming removed 5 bases from V and 3 bases from J, with 6 bases in between. The CDR3 totals 12 residues. Germline assignment: CDR1 MNHEY and CDR2 SVGAGI. CDR3 sequence reads: CASSLETDTQYF. The CDR3 coding sequence is TGTGCCAGCAGTCTAGAGACAGATACGCAGTATTTT.

This clone was observed a few times. The rearrangement links TRBV10-2 to TRBJ1-2; no definite D call. The CDR3 extends over 13 amino acids. V shed 4 bases and J shed 4 bases, with 10 bases lying between them. Germline CDR1 reads WSHSY; CDR2 reads SAAADI. This CDR3 reads CASSAVGSYGYTF. The CDR3 DNA reads TGCGCCAGCAGTGCAGTTGGGAGCTATGGCTACACCTTC.

The V gene is TRBV7-2, the J gene TRBJ2-5; D is uncertain. Trimming cost V 2 bases and J 4 bases, with 8 bases left between them. Germline lookup yields CDR1 SGHTA and CDR2 FQGNSA. This CDR3 spans 13 amino acids. CDR3 amino acids: CASSLTRIETQYF. Written as DNA, the CDR3 is TGTGCCAGCAGCTTAACTCGAATAGAGACCCAGTACTTC.

The sample holds a few counts of this clone. J is TRBJ2-5 and V is TRBV5-8; D is perhaps TRBD1 or TRBD2 (5 bases each). The CDR3 consists of 17 residues. V was cut by 4 bases and J by 5 bases, with 24 bases left in between. From germline, CDR1 is SGHTS and CDR2 YDEGEE. Here the CDR3 DNA reads TGTGCCAGCAGCGTGATGGGTGGGACCCTACTCGGGGAGACCCAGTACTTC. Translated, it gives CASSVMGGTLLGETQYF.

The chain couples TRBV19 to TRBJ1-6, with 8 bases matching TRBD1. Germline CDR1 and CDR2: LNHDA and SQIVND (reference sequence). V was pared by 9 bases and J by 7 bases, with 8 bases of the junction left unmatched. The CDR3 covers 14 residues. The DNA of the CDR3 is TGTGCCAGCGGACAGGGAGGTGGGAATTCACCCCTCCACTTT. This gives the protein CASGQGGGNSPLHF.

The chain combines TRBV24-1 with TRBJ2-7; 9 nucleotides align to TRBD2. The CDR3 has 15 residues. Germline V gives CDR1 KGHDR, CDR2 SFDVKD. V trimming: 7 bases; J trimming: 1 base; junction bases outside the gene matches: 7. CDR3 coding DNA: TGTGCCACCAGCGATGGGACTAGCCGATCCTACGAGCAGTACTTC. This encodes CATSDGTSRSYEQYF.

This clone was counted once. J is TRBJ2-7 and V is TRBV11-2, with TRBD1 identical over 11 bases. CDR3 length: 15 residues. Germline CDR1 SGHAT, CDR2 FQNNGV. V dropped 4 bases and J dropped 6; count of bases not matched to a gene: 8. The CDR3 here is CASSSGTGGRTEQYF. The CDR3 nucleotides are TGTGCCAGCAGCTCCGGGACAGGGGGACGAACCGAGCAGTACTTC.

The CDR3 DNA is TGTGCCAGTAGTCACCCAACAACTAATGAAAAACTGTTTTTT. Translation: CASSHPTTNEKLFF. The genes are TRBV19 and TRBJ1-4, with D uncertain. Per the germline V gene, CDR1 is LNHDA and CDR2 is SQIVND (reference sequence). The CDR3 contains 14 residues. The V and J ends lost 5 bases and 0 bases respectively, with 7 bases between them.

The rearrangement joins TRBV27 to TRBJ2-7; 10 positions match TRBD1. This CDR3 contains 14 residues. V gave up 4 bases and J gave up 2 bases; unmatched junction bases: 2. In germline, CDR1 is MNHEY, CDR2 SMNVEV (reference sequence). CDR3 nucleotide sequence: TGTGCCAGCAGTTACGGGACAGGGGCCTACGAGCAGTACTTC. This sequence encodes CASSYGTGAYEQYF.

The sample holds one count of this clone. This chain links TRBV4-3 with TRBJ1-2; TRBD1 is a possible D gene (6 bases). The germline V gene has CDR1 LGHNA and CDR2 YSLEER. The germline V and J ends were trimmed by 0 bases and 11 bases, with 22 bases remaining between them. The CDR3 is 16 amino acids. CDR3: CASSQDLIGGSGSYTF. The CDR3 DNA follows: TGCGCCAGCAGCCAAGATCTCATTGGGGGCAGCGGGTCATACACCTTC.

The chain has TRBV28 and TRBJ2-3; D is perhaps TRBD1 (6 bases). Germline lookup yields CDR1 MDHEN and CDR2 SYDVKM. The CDR3 is 15 residues long. V lost 4 bases to trimming and J lost 4 bases, with 15 bases between them. The CDR3 sequence: CASSSYRELADTQYF. The DNA for the CDR3 is TGTGCCAGCAGTTCCTACAGGGAACTCGCAGATACGCAGTATTTT.

This clone was detected a few times. The V call is TRBV29-1, the J call TRBJ2-7, with D maybe TRBD1 (5 bases). Trimming left V 3 bases short and J 0 bases short, with 6 bases between. This CDR3 has 12 amino acids. CDR1 is SQVTM, CDR2 ANQGSEA, per germline. CDR3 loop: CSVETVSYEQYF. CDR3 sequence (DNA): TGCAGCGTTGAGACAGTCTCCTACGAGCAGTACTTC.

Only a few counts were recorded for this clone. The genes are TRBV6-6 and TRBJ1-3; D call uncertain. Germline V CDR1 and CDR2: MNHNY, SVGAGI (reference sequence). V shed 4 bases and J shed 0 bases, with 13 bases lying between them. The CDR3 loop spans 16 amino acids. The CDR3 DNA reads TGTGCCAGCAGTTCACCATCCCGAAGCTCTGGAAACACCATATATTTT. It encodes CASSSPSRSSGNTIYF.

The chain is built from TRBV14 and TRBJ2-3, with TRBD2 matching 12 bases. V shed 1 base, J shed 6 bases, and the junction held 8 bases outside the gene matches. Germline CDR1 reads SGHDN; CDR2 reads FVKESK. The CDR3 is 17 amino acids. Written as DNA, the CDR3 is TGTGCCAGCAGCCAAGGGTCGACTAGCGGGGGTAAGGATACGCAGTATTTT. Protein sequence: CASSQGSTSGGKDTQYF. The full variable domain, completed using reference TRBV14 and TRBJ2-3, is EAGVTQFPSHSVIEKGQTVTLRCDPISGHDNLYWYRRVMGKEIKFLLHFVKESKQDESGMPNNRFLAERTGGTYSTLKVQPAELEDSGVYFCASSQGSTSGGKDTQYFGPGTRLTVL.

The chain has TRBV3-1 (or the pseudogene TRBV3-2) and TRBJ1-1; TRBD1 might be the D (6 bases). With 7 bases removed from V and 0 bases from J, the gap between germline ends came to 15 bases. Germline lookup yields CDR1 LGHDT and CDR2 YNNKEL (reference sequence). CDR3 length: 15 residues. CDR3 sequence: CASTLRGGMNTEAFF. The CDR3 nucleotides are TGTGCCAGCACCTTACGAGGGGGTATGAACACTGAAGCTTTCTTT.

For the CDR3, the DNA is TGTGCCAGCAGCTCTGGACTAGCGGGAGAAGAGACCCAGTACTTC. It is translated as CASSSGLAGEETQYF. J is TRBJ2-5 and V is TRBV11-2, with TRBD2 matching over 13 bases. CDR1 SGHAT and CDR2 FQNNGV come from the germline V gene. There are 15 residues in the CDR3. After removal of 4 bases from V and 3 bases from J, the junction contained 2 bases not matched to a gene.

This chain connects TRBV2 to TRBJ2-7; D possibly uses TRBD1 or TRBD2 (5 bases each). V was pared by 4 bases and J by 2 bases, with 18 bases between. Germline CDR1 and CDR2: SNHLY and FYNNEI. This CDR3 is built from 16 residues. The CDR3: CASSALPLRGAYEQYF. The CDR3 DNA reads as TGTGCCAGCAGTGCCCTACCCTTGAGAGGGGCCTACGAGCAGTACTTC.

The V gene is TRBV6-2 or TRBV6-3, the J gene TRBJ2-7; D ambiguous. V was shortened by 5 bases and J by 0 bases, with 8 bases between the two germline ends. CDR1 MNHEY and CDR2 SVGEGT come from the germline V gene. The CDR3 runs 13 residues. In DNA form, the CDR3 reads TGTGCCAGCAGTCGGTATCACTCCTACGAGCAGTACTTC. It translates to CASSRYHSYEQYF.

This rearrangement joins TRBV10-3 to TRBJ2-3; 10 positions agree with TRBD2. Unmatched junction bases numbered 14, after V lost 3 bases and J lost 14 bases. CDR1 and CDR2 from the germline V gene are ENHRY and SYGVKD. The CDR3 consists of 15 residues. The CDR3 loop reads CAISEIKTSGYLRYF. The CDR3 DNA sequence: TGTGCCATCAGTGAAATAAAGACTAGCGGGTACCTGAGGTATTTT.